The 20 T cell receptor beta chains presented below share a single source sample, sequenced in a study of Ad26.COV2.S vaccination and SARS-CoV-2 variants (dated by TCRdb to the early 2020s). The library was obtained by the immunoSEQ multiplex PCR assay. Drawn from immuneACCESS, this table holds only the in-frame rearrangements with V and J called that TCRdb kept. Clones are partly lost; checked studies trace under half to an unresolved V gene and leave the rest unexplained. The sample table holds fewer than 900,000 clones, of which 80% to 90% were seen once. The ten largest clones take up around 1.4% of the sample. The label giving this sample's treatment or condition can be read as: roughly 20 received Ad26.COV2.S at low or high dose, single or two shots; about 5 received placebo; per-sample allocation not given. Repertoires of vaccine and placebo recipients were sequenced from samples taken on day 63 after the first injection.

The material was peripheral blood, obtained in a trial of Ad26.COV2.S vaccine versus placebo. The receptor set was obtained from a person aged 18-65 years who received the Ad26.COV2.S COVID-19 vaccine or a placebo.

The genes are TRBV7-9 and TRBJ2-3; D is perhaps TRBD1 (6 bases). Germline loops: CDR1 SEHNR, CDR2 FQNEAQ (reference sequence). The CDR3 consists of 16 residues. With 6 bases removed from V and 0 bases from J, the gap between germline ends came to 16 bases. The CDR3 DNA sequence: TGTGCCAGCAGACCAGACAGGCTAACTAGCACAGATACGCAGTATTTT. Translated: CASRPDRLTSTDTQYF.

CDR3 amino acids: CASSQLPAGISGNTIYF. CDR3 nucleotide sequence: TGTGCCAGCAGCCAATTACCCGCGGGGATCTCTGGAAACACCATATATTTT. The chain uses TRBV4-2 and TRBJ1-3; D remains unclear. CDR3 length: 17 residues. V lost 2 bases to trimming and J lost 0 bases, with 14 bases between them. CDR1 and CDR2 (germline): LGHNA, YNFKEQ.

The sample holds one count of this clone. This CDR3 is CASSPLPDRGAQYF. In nucleotides, the CDR3 is TGTGCCAGCAGCCCCCTACCGGACAGGGGTGCGCAGTATTTT. V and J are TRBV9 and TRBJ2-3, with 9 bases matching TRBD1. Trimming at V came to 4 bases and at J to 10 bases, leaving 10 bases not matched to a gene. The CDR3 is made up of 14 amino acids. Germline CDR1 and CDR2: SGDLS and YYNGEE.

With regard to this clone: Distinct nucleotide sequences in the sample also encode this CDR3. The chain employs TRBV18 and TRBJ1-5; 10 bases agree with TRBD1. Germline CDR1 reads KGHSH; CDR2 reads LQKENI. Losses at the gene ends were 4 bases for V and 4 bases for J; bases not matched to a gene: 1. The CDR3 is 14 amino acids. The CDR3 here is CASSRTGGNQPQHF. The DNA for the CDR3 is TGTGCCAGCTCACGGACAGGGGGGAATCAGCCCCAGCATTTT.

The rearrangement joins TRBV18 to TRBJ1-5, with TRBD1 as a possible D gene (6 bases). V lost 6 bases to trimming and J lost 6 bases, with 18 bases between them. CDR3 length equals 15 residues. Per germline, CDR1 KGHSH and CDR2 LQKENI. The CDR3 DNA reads TGTGCCAGCTCGCCTAGCCTGGGGGCAGGTCAGCCCCAGCATTTT. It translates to CASSPSLGAGQPQHF.

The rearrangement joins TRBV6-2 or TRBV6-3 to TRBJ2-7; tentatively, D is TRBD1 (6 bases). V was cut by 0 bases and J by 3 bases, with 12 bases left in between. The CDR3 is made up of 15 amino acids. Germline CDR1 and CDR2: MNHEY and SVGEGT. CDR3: CASSYSQGNLYEQYF. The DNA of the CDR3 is TGTGCCAGCAGTTACTCTCAGGGGAATCTCTACGAGCAGTACTTC.

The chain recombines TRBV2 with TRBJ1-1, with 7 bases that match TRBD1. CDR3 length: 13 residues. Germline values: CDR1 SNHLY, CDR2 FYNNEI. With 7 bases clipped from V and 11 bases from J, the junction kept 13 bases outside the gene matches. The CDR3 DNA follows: TGTGCCAGCATTCAAGACAGGGTCCGGGAGGCTTTCTTT. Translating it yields CASIQDRVREAFF.

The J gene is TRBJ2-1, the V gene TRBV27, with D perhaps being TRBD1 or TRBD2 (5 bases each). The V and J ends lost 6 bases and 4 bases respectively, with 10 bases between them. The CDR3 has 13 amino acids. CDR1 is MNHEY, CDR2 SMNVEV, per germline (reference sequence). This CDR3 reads CASRGVGYNEQFF. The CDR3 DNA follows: TGTGCCAGCAGGGGGGTAGGGTACAATGAGCAGTTCTTC.

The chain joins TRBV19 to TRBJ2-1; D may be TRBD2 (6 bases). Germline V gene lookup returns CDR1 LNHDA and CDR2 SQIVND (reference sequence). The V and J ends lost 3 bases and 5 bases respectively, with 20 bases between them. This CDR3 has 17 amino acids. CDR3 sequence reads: CASSIGVGQGGHNEQFF. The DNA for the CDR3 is TGTGCCAGTAGTATCGGGGTGGGGCAGGGAGGACACAATGAGCAGTTCTTC.

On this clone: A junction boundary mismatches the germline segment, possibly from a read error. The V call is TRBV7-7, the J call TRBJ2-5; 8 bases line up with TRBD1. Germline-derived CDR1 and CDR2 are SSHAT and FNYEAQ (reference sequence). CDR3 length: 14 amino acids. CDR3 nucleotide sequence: TGTGCTAGCAGCGCTACAGGGGGCCAAGAGACCCAGTACTTC. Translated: CASSATGGQETQYF. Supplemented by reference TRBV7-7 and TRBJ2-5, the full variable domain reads GAGVSQSPRYKVTKRGQDVTLRCDPISSHATLYWYQQALGQGPEFLTYFNYEAQPDKSGLPSDRFSAERPEGSISTLTIQRTEQRDSAMYRCASSATGGQETQYFGPGTRLLVL.

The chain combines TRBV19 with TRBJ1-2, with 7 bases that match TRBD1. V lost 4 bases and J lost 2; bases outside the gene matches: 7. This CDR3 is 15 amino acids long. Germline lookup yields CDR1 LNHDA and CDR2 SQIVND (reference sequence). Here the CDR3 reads CASSTPGQPNYGYTF. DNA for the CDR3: TGTGCCAGTAGTACCCCGGGACAGCCCAACTATGGCTACACCTTC.

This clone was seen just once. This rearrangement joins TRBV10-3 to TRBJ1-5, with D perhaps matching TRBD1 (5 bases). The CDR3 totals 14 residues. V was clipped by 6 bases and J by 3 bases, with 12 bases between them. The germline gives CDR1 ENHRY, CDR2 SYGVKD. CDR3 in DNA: TGTGCCATCAGCGCCGGGACGGTCAATCAGCCCCAGCATTTT. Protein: CAISAGTVNQPQHF.

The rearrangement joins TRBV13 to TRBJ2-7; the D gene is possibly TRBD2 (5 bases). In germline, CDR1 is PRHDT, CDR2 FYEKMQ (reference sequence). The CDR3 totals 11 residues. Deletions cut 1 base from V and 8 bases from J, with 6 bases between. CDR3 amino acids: CASSLAGKQYF. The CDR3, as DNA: TGTGCCAGCAGCTTAGCCGGGAAGCAGTACTTC.

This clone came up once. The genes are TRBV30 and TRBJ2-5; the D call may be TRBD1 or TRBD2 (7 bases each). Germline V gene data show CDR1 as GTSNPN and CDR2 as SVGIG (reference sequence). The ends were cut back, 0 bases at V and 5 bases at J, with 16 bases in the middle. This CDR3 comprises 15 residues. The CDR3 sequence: CAWSVVRGRGETQYF. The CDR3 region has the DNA TGTGCCTGGAGTGTTGTGAGGGGGCGGGGGGAGACCCAGTACTTC.

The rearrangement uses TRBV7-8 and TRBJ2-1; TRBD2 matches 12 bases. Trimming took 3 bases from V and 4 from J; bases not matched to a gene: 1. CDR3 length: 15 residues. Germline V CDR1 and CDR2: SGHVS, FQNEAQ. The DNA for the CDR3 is TGTGCCAGCAGCTTTACTAGCGGGGGGTACAATGAGCAGTTCTTC. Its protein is CASSFTSGGYNEQFF.

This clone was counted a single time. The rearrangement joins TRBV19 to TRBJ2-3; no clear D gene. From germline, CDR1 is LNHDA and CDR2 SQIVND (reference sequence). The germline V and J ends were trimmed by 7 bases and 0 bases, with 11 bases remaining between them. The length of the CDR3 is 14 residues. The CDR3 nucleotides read TGTGCCAGTAAGCTTGCGGATAGCACAGATACGCAGTATTTT. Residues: CASKLADSTDTQYF.

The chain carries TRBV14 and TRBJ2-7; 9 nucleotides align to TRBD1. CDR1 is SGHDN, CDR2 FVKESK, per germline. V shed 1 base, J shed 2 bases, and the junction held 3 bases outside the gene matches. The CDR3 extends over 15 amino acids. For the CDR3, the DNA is TGTGCCAGCAGCCAAGTGGGACAGGGCACCTACGAGCAGTACTTC. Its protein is CASSQVGQGTYEQYF.

The CDR3 region has the DNA TGTGCCTGGAAGACCGGGACCGGCTATGGCTACACCTTC. This translates into CAWKTGTGYGYTF. This chain connects TRBV30 to TRBJ1-2, with D perhaps TRBD1 (5 bases). The CDR3 runs 13 residues. Germline lookup yields CDR1 GTSNPN and CDR2 SVGIG (reference sequence). Trimming removed 4 bases from V and 4 bases from J, with 13 bases in between.

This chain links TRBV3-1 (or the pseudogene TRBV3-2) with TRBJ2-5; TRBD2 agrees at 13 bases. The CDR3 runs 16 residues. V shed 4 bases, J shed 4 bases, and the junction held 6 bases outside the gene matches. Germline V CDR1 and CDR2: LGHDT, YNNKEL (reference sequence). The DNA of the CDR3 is TGTGCCAGCAGCCCAACTAGCGGGGGGGCCGGAGAGACCCAGTACTTC. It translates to CASSPTSGGAGETQYF.

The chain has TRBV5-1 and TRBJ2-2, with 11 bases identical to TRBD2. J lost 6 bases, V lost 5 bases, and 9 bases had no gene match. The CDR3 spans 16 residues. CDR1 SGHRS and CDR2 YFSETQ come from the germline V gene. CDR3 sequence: CASSSLAGGPSGELFF. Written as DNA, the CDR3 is TGCGCCAGCAGTTCGTTAGCGGGAGGGCCTTCCGGGGAGCTGTTTTTT.